The 10 T cell receptor beta chains given below trace back to one sample, sequenced in a study of T cell changes during pregnancy in multiple sclerosis. TCRdb keeps only in-frame clones here, not all; method: immunoSEQ multiplex PCR. The top ten clones hold 1.6% of a sample with tens of thousands of clones, roughly 92% of them seen once. Specimen: peripheral blood, collected in the first trimester of pregnancy. The receptors here all came from a female donor in good health, enrolled as a control in a pregnancy study.

The chain joins TRBV5-4 to TRBJ2-3, with 13 positions matching TRBD2. The germline V gene encodes CDR1 SGHNT and CDR2 YYREEE (reference sequence). V lost 4 bases to trimming and J lost 4 bases; unmatched junction nucleotides: 6. This CDR3 is 16 amino acids long. CDR3 coding DNA: TGTGCCAGCAGCAGAGGACTAGCGGGAGTATCAGATACGCAGTATTTT. It is translated as CASSRGLAGVSDTQYF.

This clone was observed a handful of times. The chain has TRBV25-1 and TRBJ1-1; D possibly corresponds to TRBD1 (5 bases). The CDR3 has 15 amino acids. CDR1 is MGHDK and CDR2 is SYGVNS in the germline V gene. The germline V and J ends were trimmed by 6 bases and 6 bases, with 20 bases remaining between them. DNA for the CDR3: TGTGCCAGCAGCACGCCACTGGGGCCCCGCGCTGAAGCTTTCTTT. Its protein product is CASSTPLGPRAEAFF.

The rearrangement joins TRBV29-1 to TRBJ2-7, with D possibly matching TRBD2 (6 bases). The CDR3 has 12 residues. Trimming left V 6 bases short and J 7 bases short, with 16 bases between. Germline assignment: CDR1 SQVTM and CDR2 ANQGSEA. DNA of the CDR3: TGCAGCGTACCGGGACTTACGGGGGAGCAGTACTTC. It specifies CSVPGLTGEQYF.

The chain recombines TRBV19 with TRBJ2-1, with TRBD2 identical over 7 bases. V lost 9 bases and J lost 1; bases outside the gene matches: 9. The CDR3 is made up of 15 amino acids. Germline loops: CDR1 LNHDA, CDR2 SQIVND (reference sequence). The CDR3 nucleotides read TGTGCCAGCTCGATAGCGGGTTTATCCTACAATGAGCAGTTCTTC. Its translation: CASSIAGLSYNEQFF.

This clone was recorded only once. The rearrangement uses TRBV25-1 and TRBJ2-1; TRBD1 aligns across 9 bases. Per the germline V gene, CDR1 is MGHDK and CDR2 is SYGVNS. The CDR3 extends over 15 amino acids. V was pared by 3 bases and J by 5 bases, with 5 bases of the junction left unmatched. CDR3: CASSDRQGGNNEQFF. The CDR3 bases are TGTGCCAGCAGTGATCGACAGGGGGGAAACAATGAGCAGTTCTTC.

The chain joins TRBV19 to TRBJ2-5; the match to TRBD2 covers 12 bases. The V segment lost 9 bases and the J segment 3 bases; nucleotides outside the gene matches: 5. The CDR3 spans 14 residues. Germline V gene data show CDR1 as LNHDA and CDR2 as SQIVND (reference sequence). CDR3 loop: CASRRTSGKETQYF. In DNA, the CDR3 is TGTGCCAGCCGAAGGACTAGCGGGAAAGAGACCCAGTACTTC.

The J gene is TRBJ2-2, the V gene TRBV5-4; D is possibly TRBD1 (7 bases). CDR1 and CDR2 (germline): SGHNT, YYREEE (reference sequence). The CDR3 loop spans 14 amino acids. V shed 4 bases and J shed 4 bases, with 11 bases lying between them. This chain's CDR3 is CASSRQGGTGELFF. Here the CDR3 DNA reads TGTGCCAGCAGCCGACAGGGAGGCACCGGGGAGCTGTTTTTT.

V usage is TRBV4-1 and J usage is TRBJ1-5; TRBD1 matches at 8 bases. V gave up 4 bases and J gave up 2 bases; unmatched junction bases: 4. Germline V gives CDR1 MGHRA, CDR2 YSYEKL. There are 15 residues in the CDR3. The CDR3, as DNA: TGCGCCAGCAGCCTGACAGGGGTTGGCAATCAGCCCCAGCATTTT. Its translation: CASSLTGVGNQPQHF.

A single count supports this clone. The chain joins TRBV5-1 to TRBJ2-1; 9 bases are shared with TRBD1. Germline values: CDR1 SGHRS, CDR2 YFSETQ. The CDR3 sequence is 15 residues long. V shed 0 bases and J 8 bases; nucleotides not matched to a gene: 6. CDR3 residues: CASSLVGQGFDEQFF. CDR3 nucleotides: TGCGCCAGCAGCTTGGTGGGACAGGGTTTTGATGAGCAGTTCTTC.

This clone occurred once. This rearrangement joins TRBV6-5 to TRBJ2-1, with 14 nucleotides matching TRBD2. The CDR3 length is 15 residues. The V and J ends lost 5 bases and 7 bases, in that order; junction bases with no gene match: 4. Germline loops: CDR1 MNHEY, CDR2 SVGAGI. CDR3 sequence (DNA): TGTGCCAGCAGTAGGGGACTAGCGGGAGAGAATGAGCAGTTCTTC. Encoded protein: CASSRGLAGENEQFF.